Listed below are T cell receptor beta chains from one sample, sequenced in a study of blood T cell repertoires in COVID-19. Produced via immunoSEQ multiplex PCR; TCRdb's table is partial and in-frame only. Of some 250,000 clones listed, about 90% are singletons. Sequencing input: PBMCs or T cells enriched from blood (not recorded which). These receptor sequences come from a human donor in a cohort exposed to, infected with or recovered from COVID-19 (not recorded which). The donor label of this sample is uncertain. The CDR3 runs from the conserved cysteine through the conserved F or W. A D gene is named only where the DNA matches it firmly. Size tells how often a clone was seen (once, few, many) or the class of an expanded clone, and some rows leave it out.

TRBD1,NA,TRBJ2-7,TRBV19,CASSTRQGASYEQYF,TGTGCCAGTAGTACCCGACAGGGGGCTTCCTACGAGCAGTACTTC
TRBD2,once,TRBJ2-3,TRBV4-1,CASSSLAGGTTDTQYF,TGCGCCAGCAGCTCGCTAGCGGGGGGGACCACAGATACGCAGTATTTT
NA,NA,TRBJ2-2,TRBV4-1,CASSQGRNTGELFF,TGCGCCAGCAGCCAAGGCAGGAACACCGGGGAGCTGTTTTTT
NA,NA,TRBJ1-6,TRBV7-6,CASSLVEGNSPLHF,TGTGCCAGCAGCTTAGTGGAGGGGAATTCACCCCTCCACTTT
NA,NA,TRBJ2-7,TRBV7-2,CASSLRGGGFYEQYF,TGTGCCAGCAGCTTAAGGGGAGGGGGGTTCTACGAGCAGTACTTC
NA,NA,TRBJ1-2,TRBV10-1,CASSESIEGGYTF,TGCGCCAGCAGTGAGTCGATCGAAGGGGGATACACCTTC
NA,NA,TRBJ2-1,TRBV2,CASILVNEQFF,TGTGCCAGCATACTAGTCAATGAGCAGTTCTTC
NA,NA,TRBJ1-1,TRBV5-1,CASSSGQNTEAFF,TGCGCCAGCAGCTCGGGACAGAACACTGAAGCTTTCTTT
TRBD1,NA,TRBJ2-1,TRBV5-1,CASSLAQGAYNEQFF,TGCGCCAGCAGCTTGGCCCAGGGGGCCTACAATGAGCAGTTCTTC
NA,NA,TRBJ1-1,TRBV9,CASSVDRDTEAFF,TGTGCCAGCAGCGTCGACAGAGACACTGAAGCTTTCTTT
NA,NA,TRBJ2-7,TRBV3-1/TRBV3-2,CASSQDLSYEQYF,TGTGCCAGCAGCCAAGACTTATCCTACGAGCAGTACTTC
TRBD1,NA,TRBJ2-1,TRBV4-3,CASSWDRYNEQFF,TGCGCCAGCAGCTGGGACAGATACAATGAGCAGTTCTTC
NA,NA,TRBJ1-2,TRBV20-1,CSASGGEGGYTF,TGCAGTGCAAGTGGGGGGGAGGGCGGCTACACCTTC
NA,NA,TRBJ1-1,TRBV18,CASSPFSGEAFF,TGTGCCAGCTCACCATTTTCAGGGGAAGCTTTCTTT
NA,NA,TRBJ1-1,TRBV7-9,CASSFRQEDTEAFF,TGTGCCAGCAGCTTTCGACAGGAGGACACTGAAGCTTTCTTT
NA,NA,TRBJ1-1,TRBV6-5,CASSYIGVGTEAFF,TGTGCCAGCAGCTACATAGGGGTCGGCACTGAAGCTTTCTTT
NA,NA,TRBJ1-3,TRBV5-1,CASSLTGALSGNTIYF,TGCGCCAGCAGCTTGACGGGAGCCCTCTCTGGAAACACCATATATTTT
NA,once,TRBJ1-2,TRBV5-1,CASSSDGIYGYTF,TGCGCCAGCAGCTCGGACGGGATTTATGGCTACACCTTC
TRBD1,NA,TRBJ1-4,TRBV29-1,CSVIGTGGEKLFF,TGCAGCGTTATCGGGACAGGTGGCGAAAAACTGTTTTTT
TRBD1,few,TRBJ1-5,TRBV19,CASSATGGGNQPQHF,TGTGCCAGTAGTGCGACAGGGGGTGGCAATCAGCCCCAGCATTTT
NA,NA,TRBJ2-3,TRBV11-2,CASSLVLGGGAADTQYF,TGTGCCAGCAGCTTAGTTCTTGGGGGGGGCGCGGCAGATACGCAGTATTTT
TRBD1,NA,TRBJ2-3,TRBV5-1,CASSLGTGGFSDTQYF,TGCGCCAGCAGCTTGGGGACAGGGGGTTTTTCAGATACGCAGTATTTT
TRBD1,NA,TRBJ2-2,TRBV19,CASSTPDRGQPSTGELFF,TGTGCCAGTAGTACCCCGGACAGGGGGCAGCCCAGCACCGGGGAGCTGTTTTTT
TRBD1,NA,TRBJ1-1,TRBV6-5,CASSPSTGPNTEAFF,TGTGCCAGCAGTCCCTCGACAGGGCCCAACACTGAAGCTTTCTTT
TRBD1,NA,TRBJ2-7,TRBV7-9,CASSPGTGGTYEQYF,TGTGCCAGCAGCCCCGGGACAGGGGGCACCTACGAGCAGTACTTC
NA,NA,TRBJ2-7,TRBV19,CASSIVGGSYEQYF,TGTGCCAGTAGTATAGTCGGCGGATCCTACGAGCAGTACTTC
TRBD1,NA,TRBJ1-4,TRBV7-2,CASSLNPGQGSTNEKLFF,TGTGCCAGCAGCTTAAACCCGGGACAGGGATCGACTAATGAAAAACTGTTTTTT
TRBD1,NA,TRBJ1-1,TRBV18,CASSPQGDEAFF,TGTGCCAGCTCACCGCAGGGGGATGAAGCTTTCTTT
NA,NA,TRBJ1-3,TRBV12-3/TRBV12-4,CASSSGHGNTIYF,TGTGCCAGCAGCTCCGGACATGGAAACACCATATATTTT
NA,NA,TRBJ2-5,TRBV6-5,CASSYKGETQYF,TGTGCCAGCAGTTACAAGGGGGAGACCCAGTACTTC
NA,NA,TRBJ2-5,TRBV30,CAWSVGGTARETQYF,TGTGCCTGGAGTGTAGGGGGGACAGCCAGAGAGACCCAGTACTTC
NA,NA,TRBJ1-6,TRBV27,CASSLAGRGNSPLHF,TGTGCCAGCAGTTTGGCGGGCAGGGGTAATTCACCCCTCCACTTT
TRBD2,few,TRBJ2-7,TRBV12-3/TRBV12-4,CASSLTSFEQYF,TGTGCCAGCAGTTTGACTAGCTTCGAGCAGTACTTC
NA,NA,TRBJ1-5,TRBV12-3/TRBV12-4,CASSLGTQPQHF,TGTGCCAGCAGTTTGGGCACTCAGCCCCAGCATTTT
NA,NA,TRBJ1-5,TRBV27,CASSLRGQPQHF,TGTGCCAGCAGTTTGAGAGGGCAGCCCCAGCATTTT
TRBD1,NA,TRBJ2-7,TRBV10-3,CAISEGGQGPYEQYF,TGTGCCATCAGTGAGGGGGGACAGGGGCCCTACGAGCAGTACTTC
NA,NA,TRBJ1-1,TRBV5-1,CASSSSGGYGTEAFF,TGCGCCAGCAGCTCATCCGGGGGATATGGCACTGAAGCTTTCTTT
NA,NA,TRBJ2-5,TRBV4-2,CASSQDRTPRETQYF,TGTGCCAGCAGCCAAGATCGGACTCCCCGCGAGACCCAGTACTTC